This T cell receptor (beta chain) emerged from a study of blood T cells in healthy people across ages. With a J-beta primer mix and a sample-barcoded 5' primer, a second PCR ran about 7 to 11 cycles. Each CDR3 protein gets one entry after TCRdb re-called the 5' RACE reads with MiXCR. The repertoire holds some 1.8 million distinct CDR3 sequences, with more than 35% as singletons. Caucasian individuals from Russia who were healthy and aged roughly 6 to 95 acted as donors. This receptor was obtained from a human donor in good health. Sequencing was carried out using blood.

The CDR3 loop reads CASSRDKDTDTQYF. The CDR3 bases are TGTGCCAGCAGCCGGGACAAGGACACAGATACGCAGTATTTT. V gene TRBV6-5 combines with J gene TRBJ2-3; D possibly corresponds to TRBD1 (6 bases). Germline CDR1 MNHEY, CDR2 SVGAGI. Trimming took off 6 bases at V and 2 bases at J, with 12 bases between the two ends. This CDR3 region has 14 residues.